This is a list of T cell receptor delta chains from one sample in a study of Vδ1+ human thymocytes. TCRdb re-analyzed the multiplex PCR reads via CATT. The sample includes about 25,000 delta-chain clones, 6.5% to 8% of them seen just once. Sequenced input: Vdelta1+ gamma-delta thymocytes from the thymus. The source of these receptors is a girl under two years old who had congenital heart surgery. Each CDR3 is given with its conserved first and last residue. Each record gives: J gene, D gene, V gene, clone size, CDR3 protein, CDR3 DNA. The D gene is left open where the match is weak. Some rows mark clone size as missing; the rest say once, few, many or name a class of expanded clone.

TRDJ1 - TRDV1 - CALGEPGRPTGTPGGDKLIF TGTGCTCTTGGGGAACCGGGTCGCCCTACTGGGACCCCGGGGGGCGATAAACTCATCTTT
TRDJ1 TRDD3 TRDV1 - CALGEIHAAGGPPYTDKLIF TGTGCTCTTGGGGAAATTCACGCAGCTGGGGGACCTCCGTACACCGATAAACTCATCTTT
TRDJ1 TRDD3 TRDV1 few CALGEYSGDEKYTDKLIF TGTGCTCTTGGGGAATATTCGGGGGATGAAAAGTACACCGATAAACTCATCTTT
TRDJ1 TRDD3 TRDV1 few CALGNPSRPYWGTISTLPVKYTDKLIF TGTGCTCTTGGAAACCCTTCACGGCCATACTGGGGGACTATCTCGACCCTCCCAGTAAAGTACACCGATAAACTCATCTTT
TRDJ1 TRDD3 TRDV1 - CALGENSGDTRSLDTDKLIF TGTGCTCTTGGGGAAAACTCGGGGGATACACGTAGCCTCGACACCGATAAACTCATCTTT
TRDJ1 - TRDV3 few CASISLTQEPTDKLIF TGTGCCTCCATCTCCCTTACGCAGGAGCCCACCGATAAACTCATCTTT
TRDJ1 - TRDV1 - CALGELGEGTYTDKLIF TGTGCTCTTGGGGAACTGGGTGAGGGGACGTACACCGATAAACTCATCTTT
TRDJ1 TRDD3 TRDV1 - CALGTPGPIPTTGGLGGTDKLIF TGTGCTCTTGGGACCCCCGGCCCCATTCCCACTACTGGGGGATTGGGGGGGACCGATAAACTCATCTTT
TRDJ1 TRDD3 TRDV1 few CALGENGCSTGGRNTDKLIF TGTGCTCTTGGGGAAAACGGCTGTTCTACTGGGGGACGTAACACCGATAAACTCATCTTT
TRDJ1 TRDD3 TRDV1 few CALGERSYVPYWGIRGTDKLIF TGTGCTCTTGGGGAACGGAGCTACGTGCCCTACTGGGGGATACGCGGGACCGATAAACTCATCTTT
TRDJ3 TRDD3 TRDV2 - CACVLAMYWGISIYWDTRQMFF TGTGCCTGTGTCTTAGCCATGTACTGGGGGATTAGTATTTACTGGGACACCCGACAGATGTTTTTC
TRDJ1 - TRDV2 - CACDTLWDTDKLIF TGTGCCTGTGACACCCTGTGGGATACCGATAAACTCATCTTT
TRDJ1 TRDD3 TRDV1 few CALGEQPGGTGESDKLIF TGTGCTCTTGGGGAACAACCGGGGGGTACTGGGGAGTCCGATAAACTCATCTTT